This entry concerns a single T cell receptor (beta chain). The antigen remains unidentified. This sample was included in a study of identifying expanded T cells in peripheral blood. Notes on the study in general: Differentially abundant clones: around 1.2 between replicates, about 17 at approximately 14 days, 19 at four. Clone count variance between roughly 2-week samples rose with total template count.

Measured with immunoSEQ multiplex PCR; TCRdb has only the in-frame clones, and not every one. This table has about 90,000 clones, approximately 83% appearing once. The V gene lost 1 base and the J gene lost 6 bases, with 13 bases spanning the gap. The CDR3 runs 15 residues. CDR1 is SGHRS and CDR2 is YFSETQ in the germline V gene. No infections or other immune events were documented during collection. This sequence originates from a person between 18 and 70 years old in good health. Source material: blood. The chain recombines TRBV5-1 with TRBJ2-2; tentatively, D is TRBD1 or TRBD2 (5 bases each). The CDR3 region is CASSLSVMGAGELFF. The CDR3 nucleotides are TGCGCCAGCAGCTTGTCGGTCATGGGGGCCGGGGAGCTGTTTTTT.